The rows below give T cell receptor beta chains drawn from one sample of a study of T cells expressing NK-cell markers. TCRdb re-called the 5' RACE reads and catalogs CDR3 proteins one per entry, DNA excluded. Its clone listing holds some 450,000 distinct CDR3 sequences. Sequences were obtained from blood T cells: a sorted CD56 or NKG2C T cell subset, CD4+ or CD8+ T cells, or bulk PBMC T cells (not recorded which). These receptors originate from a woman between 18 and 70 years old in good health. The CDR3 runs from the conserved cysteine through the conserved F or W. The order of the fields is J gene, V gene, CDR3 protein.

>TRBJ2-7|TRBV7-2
CASSLTRLVSEQYF
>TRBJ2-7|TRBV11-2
CASSLVPGQSEQYF
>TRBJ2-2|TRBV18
CASSPPTSGPTGELFF
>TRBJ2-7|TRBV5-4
CASSPYPGTSEQYF
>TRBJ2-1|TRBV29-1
CSVEGRTSGAREQFF
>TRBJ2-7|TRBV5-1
CASRKGADSYEQYF
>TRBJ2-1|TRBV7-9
CASSNTRGHSYNEQFF
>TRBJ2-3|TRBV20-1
CSPAGPGRSTDTQYF
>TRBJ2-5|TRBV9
CASSAGWGETQYF
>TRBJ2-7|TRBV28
CASSSGQGSYYEQYF
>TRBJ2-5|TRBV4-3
CASSRTSQRGQETQYF
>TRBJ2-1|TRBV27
CASSGLATYNEQFF
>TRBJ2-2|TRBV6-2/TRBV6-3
CASRASGSGELFF
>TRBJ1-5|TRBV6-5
CASSYSIPGMRNQPQHF
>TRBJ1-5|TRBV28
CASSSLTGTNQPQHF
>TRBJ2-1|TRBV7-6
CASSLVVAGGHNEQFF
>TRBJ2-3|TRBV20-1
CSASRGRTDTQYF
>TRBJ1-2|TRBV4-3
CASSRNRGDYGYTF
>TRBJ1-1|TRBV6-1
CASRSIRGTEAFF
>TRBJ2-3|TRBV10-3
CAITETSGTIDTQYF
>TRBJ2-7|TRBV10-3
CAIMGGSSSYEQYF
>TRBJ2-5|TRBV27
CASSPPGDVQETQYF
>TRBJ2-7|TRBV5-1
CASSPGTSDSYEQYF
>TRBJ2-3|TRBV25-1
CASSKPSFTDTQYF
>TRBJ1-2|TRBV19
CASSIDVTYGYTF
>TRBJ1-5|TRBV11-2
CASSLLGDRQPQHF
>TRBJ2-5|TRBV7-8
CASSLRNFPSQETQYF
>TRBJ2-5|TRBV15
CATTEDRFQETQYF
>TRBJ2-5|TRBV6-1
CASSEEIAGLQETQYF
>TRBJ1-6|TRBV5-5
CASSGTGMHYNSPLHF
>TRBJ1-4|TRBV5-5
CASSLAPGHTNEKLFF
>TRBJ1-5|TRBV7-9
CASSRGTANQPQHF
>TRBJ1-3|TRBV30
CAWTWGGSSGNTIYF
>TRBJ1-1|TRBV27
CASSLGAGWQNTEAFF
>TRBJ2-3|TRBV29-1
CSVEDFEERGGPSTDTQYF
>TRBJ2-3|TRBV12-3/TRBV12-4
CASSRGPTPDTQYF
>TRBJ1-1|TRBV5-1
CASSKTGVPTNTEAFF
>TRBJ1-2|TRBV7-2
CASSLEDKNYGYTF
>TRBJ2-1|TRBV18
CASSPEQRAAGGEQFF
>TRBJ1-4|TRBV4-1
CASSQAGVDEKLFF
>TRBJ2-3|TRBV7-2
CASSLVRDTQYF
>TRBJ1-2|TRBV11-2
CASSLEARSDYGYTF
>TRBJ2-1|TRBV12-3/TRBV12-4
CASGRASGGDEQFF
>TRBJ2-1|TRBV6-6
CASRSLAEEQFF
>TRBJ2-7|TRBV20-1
CSARETSTYEQYF